One sample yielded the 15 T cell receptor beta chains listed below, sequenced in a study of blood T cells in healthy people across ages. The use of a sample-barcoded 5' primer and a J-beta primer mix characterized a second PCR of 7 to 11 cycles. Each CDR3 protein is one row after TCRdb ran MiXCR on the 5' RACE reads. Here the sample spans fewer than 800,000 distinct CDR3 sequences, roughly 32% being singletons. The sequenced sample consisted of blood. These receptors came from an elderly woman in good health.

The chain carries TRBV20-1 and TRBJ1-1, with 7 bases matching TRBD1. Germline V CDR1 and CDR2: DFQATT, SNEGSKA (reference sequence). Germline trimming cut 8 bases from V and 3 bases from J; bases unmatched to any gene: 9. The CDR3 runs to 13 residues. CDR3 protein: CSPTRGLDTEAFF. For the CDR3, the DNA is TGCAGTCCTACAAGGGGGCTTGACACTGAAGCTTTCTTT.

This clonotype has more than one count but fewer than ten. The V and J genes are TRBV6-2 or TRBV6-3 and TRBJ1-6; 8 nucleotides agree with TRBD1. Germline CDR1 is MNHEY and CDR2 is SVGEGT. There are 15 residues in the CDR3. V lost 6 bases, J lost 5 bases, and 6 bases stayed unmatched. The CDR3 loop reads CASSSRTGNNSPLHF. DNA for the CDR3: TGTGCCAGCAGCTCGCGGACAGGGAATAATTCACCCCTCCACTTT.

This clonotype was observed many times. This sequence joins TRBV5-5 and TRBJ1-1; D is unclear. The germline V gene encodes CDR1 SGHKS and CDR2 YYEKEE (reference sequence). Between the trimmed V and J ends, which lost 4 bases and 1 base, there was a span of 11 bases. The CDR3 runs to 14 residues. The CDR3 sequence: CASSILQKNTEAFF. The CDR3 DNA is TGTGCCAGCAGCATATTACAGAAGAACACTGAAGCTTTCTTT.

This clonotype was detected ten times or more. The chain employs TRBV7-9 and TRBJ1-2; TRBD1 aligns across 7 bases. CDR1 is SEHNR and CDR2 is FQNEAQ in the germline V gene (reference sequence). The CDR3 has 14 residues. The trim removed 5 bases at V and 2 bases at J, leaving 5 bases unmatched. The chain's CDR3 is CASSIQGENYGYTF. In nucleotides, the CDR3 is TGTGCCAGCAGCATCCAGGGGGAAAACTATGGCTACACCTTC.

Many counts were recorded for this clonotype. This sequence joins TRBV6-1 and TRBJ1-6, with D hard to call. The CDR3 loop spans 14 amino acids. Germline assignment: CDR1 MNHNS and CDR2 SASEGT. The V and J ends lost 4 bases and 7 bases respectively, with 11 bases between them. The CDR3 nucleotides are TGTGCCAGCAGTGGACGGGTAGGGAATTCACCCCTCCACTTT. This encodes CASSGRVGNSPLHF.

This clonotype was detected a few times. A read error may be the cause here, since a much bigger clone is one base away. The CDR3 DNA reads as TGTGCCAGTAGTCCCCCATCGAGGGCGGGCGAGCAGTACTTC. This sequence encodes CASSPPSRAGEQYF. V is TRBV19 and J is TRBJ2-7, with a tentative D call TRBD2 (5 bases). Germline V gene lookup returns CDR1 LNHDA and CDR2 SQIVND (reference sequence). This CDR3 spans 14 amino acids. The V end lost 5 bases, the J end lost 6 bases, and 17 bases lay between the germline ends.

This sequence joins TRBV12-3 or TRBV12-4 and TRBJ1-1, with D unresolved. V dropped 7 bases and J dropped 5 bases, with 11 bases sitting between them. This CDR3 has 12 amino acids. CDR3 residues: CASTALGTEAFF. The DNA for the CDR3 is TGTGCCAGCACCGCCCTAGGGACTGAAGCTTTCTTT.

This clonotype was recorded a few times. The chain employs TRBV18 and TRBJ2-1; TRBD1 matches 7 bases. J gave up 6 bases and V 7 bases, and 9 bases lay outside the gene matches. The CDR3 loop spans 14 amino acids. Germline V lookup: CDR1 KGHSH, CDR2 LQKENI. The CDR3 here is CASWGTDRPNEQFF. The DNA of the CDR3 is TGTGCCAGCTGGGGTACGGACAGGCCCAATGAGCAGTTCTTC.

This clonotype was seen many times. The chain joins TRBV20-1 to TRBJ2-7; TRBD1 matches 7 bases. Per germline, CDR1 DFQATT and CDR2 SNEGSKA (reference sequence). V gave up 1 base and J gave up 6 bases; unmatched junction bases: 3. The CDR3 sequence is 12 residues long. The CDR3 DNA sequence: TGCAGTGCTAGAGGCAGGACAGGCGAGCAGTACTTC. Translating gives CSARGRTGEQYF.

J is TRBJ2-1 and V is TRBV7-9, with D possibly matching TRBD1 (6 bases). The CDR3 is 14 residues long. The ends were cut back, 5 bases at V and 7 bases at J, with 15 bases in the middle. Looked up from germline, CDR1 is SEHNR and CDR2 is FQNEAQ (reference sequence). The CDR3 sequence is CASSRVGAGNEQFF. The CDR3 DNA sequence: TGTGCCAGCAGCCGTGTGGGGGCTGGTAATGAGCAGTTCTTC. The variable domain in full, with the rest retrieved from reference TRBV7-9 and TRBJ2-1, is DTGVSQNPRHKITKRGQNVTFRCDPISEHNRLYWYRQTLGQGPEFLTYFQNEAQLEKSRLLSDRFSAERPKGSFSTLEIQRTEQGDSAMYLCASSRVGAGNEQFFGPGTRLTVL.

This clonotype was seen once. Germline is not matched at one junction end, which may reflect a read error. This chain connects TRBV5-6 to TRBJ2-5, with TRBD2 as a possible D gene (7 bases). CDR1 SGHDT and CDR2 YYEEEE come from the germline V gene. The CDR3 runs to 15 residues. As DNA, the CDR3 is TGTGCCAGCGCCGGGGGGACGACAGGAAAAGAGACCCGGTACTTC. This sequence encodes CASAGGTTGKETRYF.

This chain connects TRBV5-1 to TRBJ1-5; D gene ambiguous. There are 15 residues in the CDR3. Germline V CDR1 and CDR2: SGHRS, YFSETQ. V was cut by 0 bases and J by 1 base, with 8 bases left in between. The CDR3 region is CASSLGVGSNQPQHF. The CDR3 DNA is TGCGCCAGCAGCTTGGGAGTGGGGAGCAATCAGCCCCAGCATTTT. Full variable domain (missing parts from reference TRBV5-1 and TRBJ1-5): KAGVTQTPRYLIKTRGQQVTLSCSPISGHRSVSWYQQTPGQGLQFLFEYFSETQRNKGNFPGRFSGRQFSNSRSEMNVSTLELGDSALYLCASSLGVGSNQPQHFGDGTRLSIL.

Turning to this clonotype: This may stem from a read error, because a much larger clone lies one nucleotide away. The chain recombines TRBV20-1 with TRBJ2-3; TRBD1 agrees at 11 bases. The CDR3 spans 14 residues. The germline gives CDR1 DFQATT, CDR2 SNEGSKA (reference sequence). For the CDR3, the DNA is TGCAGTGCTATAGGGACAGGGGGAGCAGATATGCAGTATTTT. It is translated as CSAIGTGGADMQYF.

At least ten counts were recorded for this clonotype. The rearrangement uses TRBV7-2 and TRBJ1-5; D unclear. Germline values: CDR1 SGHTA, CDR2 FQGNSA. Trimming left V 2 bases short and J 6 bases short, with 8 bases between. The CDR3 is 13 residues long. In DNA form, the CDR3 reads TGTGCCAGCAGCTTACGGGAACGTCAGCCCCAGCATTTT. This translates into CASSLRERQPQHF.

The CDR3 nucleotides are TGTGCCAGCAGTCGCAGCCACGAGCAGTACTTC. Translating it yields CASSRSHEQYF. The V gene is TRBV12-3 or TRBV12-4, the J gene TRBJ2-7; D unclear. The V and J ends lost 5 bases and 5 bases respectively, with 7 bases between them. This CDR3 has 11 residues.